One T cell receptor beta chain is described in this entry. TCRdb keeps only in-frame clones here, not all; method: immunoSEQ multiplex PCR. This table holds tens of thousands of clones, roughly 86% found once. The data originate from a study of control samples from healthy donors and cancer patients. The CDR3 is 16 amino acids. CDR1 and CDR2 (germline): SEHNR, FQNEAQ (reference sequence). The V and J ends lost 5 bases and 2 bases, in that order; junction bases with no gene match: 11. This sequence was found in a woman aged 55-70 years with lung cancer. Material for sequencing was PBMCs. The chain carries TRBV7-9 and TRBJ1-2; 7 positions agree with TRBD1. CDR3 loop: CASSVTGTAINYGYTF. The CDR3 bases are TGTGCCAGCAGCGTCACCGGGACAGCGATAAACTATGGCTACACCTTC.